This T cell receptor (beta chain) was sequenced in a study of cytomegalovirus exposure and HLA in healthy donors. Study observations and caveats: Earlier analysis looked at TCR beta V segments, and most were productive about 87% or about 30% of the time. TCR beta chain V- and J-gene trimming was linked, in a later analysis, to a missense variant in DCLRE1C. In vitro testing confirmed a few CMV-associated chains as specific for CMV antigens. A later analysis reportedly found fewer N-insertions in an Asian-associated ancestry cluster than the roughly 670-donor mean.

V lost 4 bases, J lost 3 bases, and 11 bases lay in between. The germline CDR1 and CDR2 sequences are SGHKS and YYEKEE (reference sequence). The CDR3 loop spans 14 amino acids. Amplification used 60 Vbeta primers and 13 Jbeta primers. Clones were read by immunoSEQ multiplex PCR, and TCRdb kept only the in-frame ones, dropping some. The sample consists of some 130,000 clones, around 75% of them appearing once. This clone was counted only a few times. As yet, its antigen is unknown. This TCR was sampled from a female donor in good health and CMV-seronegative. The V and J genes are TRBV5-5 and TRBJ1-5; TRBD1 is a possible D gene (6 bases). The sequenced sample consisted of PBMCs. The CDR3 DNA follows: TGTGCCAGCAGCACCGGACAGAACAATCAGCCCCAGCATTTT. Its translation: CASSTGQNNQPQHF.